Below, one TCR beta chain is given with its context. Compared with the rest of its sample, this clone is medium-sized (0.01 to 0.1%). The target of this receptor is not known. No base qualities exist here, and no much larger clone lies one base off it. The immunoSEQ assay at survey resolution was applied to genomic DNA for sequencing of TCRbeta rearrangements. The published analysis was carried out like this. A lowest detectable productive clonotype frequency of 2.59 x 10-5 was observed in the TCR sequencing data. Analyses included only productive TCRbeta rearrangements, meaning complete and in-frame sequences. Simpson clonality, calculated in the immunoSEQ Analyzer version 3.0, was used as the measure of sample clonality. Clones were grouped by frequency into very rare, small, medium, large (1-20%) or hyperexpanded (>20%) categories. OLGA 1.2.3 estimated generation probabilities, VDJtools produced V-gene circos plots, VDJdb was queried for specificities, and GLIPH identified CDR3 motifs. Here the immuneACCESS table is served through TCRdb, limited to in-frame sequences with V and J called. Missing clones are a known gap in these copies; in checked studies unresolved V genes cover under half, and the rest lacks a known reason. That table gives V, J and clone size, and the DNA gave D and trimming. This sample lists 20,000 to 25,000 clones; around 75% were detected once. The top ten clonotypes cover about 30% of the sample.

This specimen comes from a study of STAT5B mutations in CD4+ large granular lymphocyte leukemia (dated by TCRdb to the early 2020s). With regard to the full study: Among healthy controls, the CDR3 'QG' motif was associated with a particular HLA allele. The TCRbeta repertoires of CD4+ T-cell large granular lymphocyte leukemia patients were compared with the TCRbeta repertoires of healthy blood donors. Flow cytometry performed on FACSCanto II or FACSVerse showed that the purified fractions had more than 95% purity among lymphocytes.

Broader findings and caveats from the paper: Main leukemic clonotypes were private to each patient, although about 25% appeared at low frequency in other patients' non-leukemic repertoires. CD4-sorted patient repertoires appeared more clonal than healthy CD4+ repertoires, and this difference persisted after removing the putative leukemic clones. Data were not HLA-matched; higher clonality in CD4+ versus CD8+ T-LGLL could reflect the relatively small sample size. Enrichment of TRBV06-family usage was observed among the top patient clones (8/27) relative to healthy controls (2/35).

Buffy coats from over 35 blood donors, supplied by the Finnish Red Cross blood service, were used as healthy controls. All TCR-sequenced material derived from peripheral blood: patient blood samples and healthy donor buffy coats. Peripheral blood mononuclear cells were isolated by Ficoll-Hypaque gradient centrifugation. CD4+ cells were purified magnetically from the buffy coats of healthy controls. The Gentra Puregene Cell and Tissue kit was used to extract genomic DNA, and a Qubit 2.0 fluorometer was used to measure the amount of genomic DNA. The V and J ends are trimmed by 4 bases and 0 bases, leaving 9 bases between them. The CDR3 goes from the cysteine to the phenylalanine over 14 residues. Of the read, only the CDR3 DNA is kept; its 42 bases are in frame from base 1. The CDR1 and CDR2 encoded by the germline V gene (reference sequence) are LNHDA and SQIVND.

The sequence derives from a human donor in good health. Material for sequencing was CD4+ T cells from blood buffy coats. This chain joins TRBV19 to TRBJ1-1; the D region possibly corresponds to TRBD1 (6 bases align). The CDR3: CASSNRGLNTEAFF. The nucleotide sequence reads TGTGCCAGTAGTAACCGGGGGCTGAACACTGAAGCTTTCTTT. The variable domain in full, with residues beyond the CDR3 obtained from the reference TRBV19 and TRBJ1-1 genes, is DGGITQSPKYLFRKEGQNVTLSCEQNLNHDAMYWYRQDPGQGLRLIYYSQIVNDFQKGDIAEGYSVSREKKESFPLTVTSAQKNPTAFYLCASSNRGLNTEAFFGQGTRLTVV.